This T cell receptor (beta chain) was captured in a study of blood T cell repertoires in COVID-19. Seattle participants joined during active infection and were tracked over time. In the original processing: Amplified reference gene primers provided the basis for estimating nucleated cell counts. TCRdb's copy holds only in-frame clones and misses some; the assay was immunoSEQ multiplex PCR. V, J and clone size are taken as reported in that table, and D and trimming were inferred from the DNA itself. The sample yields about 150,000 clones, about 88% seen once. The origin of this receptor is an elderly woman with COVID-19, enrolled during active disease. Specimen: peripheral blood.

The CDR3 protein is CASSQVLVGEQYF. CDR3 nucleotides: TGTGCCAGCAGCCAAGTACTAGTTGGCGAGCAGTACTTC. The V gene is TRBV3-1 (or the pseudogene TRBV3-2), the J gene TRBJ2-7; a weak D match, TRBD2 (5 bases). V shed 1 base and J shed 6 bases, with 10 bases lying between them. Germline CDR1 reads LGHDT; CDR2 reads YNNKEL (reference sequence). The CDR3 consists of 13 residues.